This T cell receptor (beta chain) was obtained from a study of control samples from healthy donors and cancer patients. Looked up from germline, CDR1 is MGHRA and CDR2 is YSYEKL. The CDR3 extends over 13 amino acids. The V and J ends lost 4 bases and 8 bases respectively, with 9 bases between them. Assay: immunoSEQ multiplex PCR; the TCRdb copy retains only in-frame clones and omits some. The data contain about 90,000 clones, more than 80% of them seen just once; the ten biggest clones take up approximately 1.5%. J is TRBJ1-6 and V is TRBV4-1; D ambiguous. This sequence was found in a woman aged 25 to 39 in good health. The sample consisted of blood. The CDR3: CASSLLSDSPLHF. The CDR3 DNA reads as TGCGCCAGCAGCCTCTTGTCTGATTCACCCCTCCACTTT.